Each of the 10 T cell receptor beta chains below was sequenced from the same sample in a study of T cell changes during pregnancy in multiple sclerosis. Assay used: immunoSEQ multiplex PCR; TCRdb lists only in-frame clones, some missing. Seen here are 25,000 to 30,000 clones, 89% observed once, and the top ten hold approximately 7.2%. The material sequenced was CD8+ T cells from peripheral blood mononuclear cells, taken in the second trimester of pregnancy. The receptors were sampled from a female donor with multiple sclerosis, enrolled in a pregnancy study.

The chain recombines TRBV28 with TRBJ1-1, with D uncertain. V lost 5 bases to trimming and J lost 1 base, with 8 bases between them. Germline V CDR1 and CDR2: MDHEN, SYDVKM. The CDR3 contains 13 residues. CDR3 residues: CASSHSPNTEAFF. The DNA of the CDR3 is TGTGCCAGCAGTCACTCCCCGAACACTGAAGCTTTCTTT. Complete variable domain (other parts from reference TRBV28 and TRBJ1-1): DVKVTQSSRYLVKRTGEKVFLECVQDMDHENMFWYRQDPGLGLRLIYFSYDVKMKEKGDIPEGYSVSREKKERFSLILESASTNQTSMYLCASSHSPNTEAFFGQGTRLTVV.

The chain carries TRBV7-9 and TRBJ2-1; 12 bases agree with TRBD2. This CDR3 spans 15 amino acids. After removal of 5 bases from V and 8 bases from J, the junction contained 7 bases not matched to a gene. The germline CDR1 and CDR2 sequences are SEHNR and FQNEAQ (reference sequence). Here the CDR3 DNA reads TGTGCCAGCAGCCCTCTAGCGGGGGGGCTAGATGAGCAGTTCTTC. Its protein is CASSPLAGGLDEQFF.

This chain links TRBV11-3 with TRBJ2-3, with 15 nucleotides matching TRBD2. Germline V CDR1 and CDR2: SGHNT, YENEEA. V shed 5 bases and J 6 bases; nucleotides not matched to a gene: 15. The CDR3 is made up of 19 amino acids. The chain's CDR3 is CASSRGLAGGGRSWDTQYF. CDR3 coding DNA: TGTGCCAGCAGCCGGGGACTAGCGGGGGGAGGGCGCTCTTGGGATACGCAGTATTTT.

The rearrangement links TRBV25-1 to TRBJ1-5, with 7 bases that match TRBD1. Germline trimming cut 4 bases from V and 2 bases from J; bases unmatched to any gene: 2. Per germline, CDR1 MGHDK and CDR2 SYGVNS. The CDR3 sequence is 14 residues long. CDR3 residues: CASSGDSGNQPQHF. CDR3 bases: TGTGCCAGCAGTGGGGACAGCGGCAATCAGCCCCAGCATTTT.

V usage is TRBV7-2 and J usage is TRBJ2-5; 15 bases line up with TRBD2. The CDR3 is made up of 17 amino acids. In germline, CDR1 is SGHTA, CDR2 FQGNSA. The V and J ends lost 5 bases and 1 base, in that order; junction bases with no gene match: 5. CDR3 region: CASSPGLAGGPQETQYF. CDR3 nucleotide sequence: TGTGCCAGCAGCCCCGGACTAGCGGGAGGGCCCCAAGAGACCCAGTACTTC.

The chain recombines TRBV5-5 with TRBJ2-7; D not resolved. The ends were cut back, 3 bases at V and 5 bases at J, with 9 bases in the middle. The CDR3 contains 12 residues. The V gene's germline CDR1 is SGHKS and CDR2 YYEKEE (reference sequence). CDR3 region: CASSSLRDEQYF. CDR3 nucleotides: TGTGCCAGCAGCTCCCTTAGAGACGAGCAGTACTTC.

This clone was seen once. V usage is TRBV7-8 and J usage is TRBJ2-7; 7 nucleotides agree with TRBD1. Losses at the gene ends were 1 base for V and 1 base for J; bases not matched to a gene: 4. There are 15 residues in the CDR3. Germline CDR1 is SGHVS and CDR2 is FQNEAQ. The chain's CDR3 is CASSLGQGDSYEQYF. Here the CDR3 DNA reads TGTGCCAGCAGCTTAGGTCAGGGGGATTCCTACGAGCAGTACTTC.

The chain links TRBV5-5 to TRBJ2-5, with TRBD1 matching 12 bases. The V gene end was trimmed by 5 bases and the J gene end by 4 bases; junction bases not matched to a gene: 18. The length of the CDR3 is 19 residues. CDR1 and CDR2 from the germline V gene are SGHKS and YYEKEE (reference sequence). The CDR3 here is CASSHGDRGLEIDGETQYF. The DNA for the CDR3 is TGTGCCAGCAGTCATGGGGACAGGGGGCTTGAGATTGATGGAGAGACCCAGTACTTC.

The V gene is TRBV7-9, the J gene TRBJ2-7, with D uncertain. The CDR3 loop spans 13 amino acids. CDR1 and CDR2 from the germline V gene are SEHNR and FQNEAQ (reference sequence). Trimming took 5 bases from V and 1 from J, leaving 9 bases between them. CDR3 residues: CASSPPLSYEQYF. The DNA of the CDR3 is TGTGCCAGCAGCCCCCCCCTTTCCTACGAGCAGTACTTC. The full variable domain, in which reference TRBV7-9 and TRBJ2-7 provide the parts outside the CDR3, is DTGVSQNPRHKITKRGQNVTFRCDPISEHNRLYWYRQTLGQGPEFLTYFQNEAQLEKSRLLSDRFSAERPKGSFSTLEIQRTEQGDSAMYLCASSPPLSYEQYFGPGTRLTVT.

This clone appeared once. The chain recombines TRBV7-2 with TRBJ2-7; 10 nucleotides match TRBD2. The CDR3 covers 15 residues. The trim removed 3 bases at V and 5 bases at J, leaving 7 bases unmatched. CDR1 SGHTA and CDR2 FQGNSA come from the germline V gene. In DNA form, the CDR3 reads TGTGCCAGCAGCTTGGGACTAGCGTTTCTCAACGAGCAGTACTTC. Translating gives CASSLGLAFLNEQYF. The complete variable domain, with remaining parts taken from reference TRBV7-2 and TRBJ2-7, reads GAGVSQSPSNKVTEKGKDVELRCDPISGHTALYWYRQSLGQGLEFLIYFQGNSAPDKSGLPSDRFSAERTGGSVSTLTIQRTQQEDSAVYLCASSLGLAFLNEQYFGPGTRLTVT.